The rows below give T cell receptor beta chains drawn from one sample of a study of blood T cell repertoires in COVID-19. Profiling relied on immunoSEQ multiplex PCR, and the TCRdb table lists in-frame clones only, not all of them. The sample includes approximately 80,000 clones, over 65% of them seen just once. The sample comprised peripheral blood. Receptor source: a man aged 50-60 years with active or convalescent COVID-19. CDR3s include the opening cysteine and the closing phenylalanine or tryptophan. D genes are given only for firm matches. Clone size is not always given. Where it is, it says once, few, many or a class for expanded clones.

clone_size: NA; v_call: TRBV27; d_call: NA; j_call: TRBJ2-5; cdr3_aa: CASSLSYGVQETQYF; cdr3_nt: TGTGCCAGCAGTTTATCCTACGGAGTCCAAGAGACCCAGTACTTC
clone_size: few; v_call: TRBV5-1; d_call: TRBD1; j_call: TRBJ1-4; cdr3_aa: CASSLATGGVYEKLFF; cdr3_nt: TGCGCCAGCAGCTTGGCGACAGGGGGCGTATATGAAAAACTGTTTTTT
clone_size: NA; v_call: TRBV5-4; d_call: NA; j_call: TRBJ1-1; cdr3_aa: CASSYQLNTEAFF; cdr3_nt: TGTGCCAGCAGCTATCAGTTGAACACTGAAGCTTTCTTT
clone_size: NA; v_call: TRBV5-8; d_call: NA; j_call: TRBJ1-5; cdr3_aa: CASSLEVVEGWQPQHF; cdr3_nt: TGTGCCAGCAGCTTGGAGGTGGTTGAGGGATGGCAGCCCCAGCATTTT
clone_size: NA; v_call: TRBV18; d_call: NA; j_call: TRBJ1-6; cdr3_aa: CASSPPEGNNSPLHF; cdr3_nt: TGTGCCAGCTCACCACCTGAGGGTAATAATTCACCCCTCCACTTT
clone_size: few; v_call: TRBV3-1/TRBV3-2; d_call: TRBD2; j_call: TRBJ2-3; cdr3_aa: CASSPGTSGEADTQYF; cdr3_nt: TGTGCCAGCAGCCCTGGGACTAGCGGGGAGGCAGATACGCAGTATTTT
clone_size: NA; v_call: TRBV13; d_call: TRBD1; j_call: TRBJ2-7; cdr3_aa: CASRALGTEPSYEQYF; cdr3_nt: TGTGCCAGCAGGGCTCTCGGGACAGAACCCTCCTACGAGCAGTACTTC
clone_size: once; v_call: TRBV28; d_call: TRBD2; j_call: TRBJ2-5; cdr3_aa: CASSLTSASGDQETQYF; cdr3_nt: TGTGCCAGCAGTTTAACGTCGGCTAGCGGGGACCAAGAGACCCAGTACTTC
clone_size: NA; v_call: TRBV30; d_call: TRBD1; j_call: TRBJ2-5; cdr3_aa: CAWSPGTGYQETQYF; cdr3_nt: TGTGCCTGGAGTCCCGGGACAGGGTACCAAGAGACCCAGTACTTC
clone_size: NA; v_call: TRBV6-5; d_call: NA; j_call: TRBJ1-2; cdr3_aa: CASRPTGTANYGYTF; cdr3_nt: TGTGCCAGCAGACCTACAGGGACGGCTAACTATGGCTACACCTTC
clone_size: NA; v_call: TRBV4-3; d_call: NA; j_call: TRBJ2-2; cdr3_aa: CASSQDGGVTRELFF; cdr3_nt: TGCGCCAGCAGCCAAGATGGTGGAGTCACCCGGGAGCTGTTTTTT
clone_size: NA; v_call: TRBV19; d_call: NA; j_call: TRBJ1-2; cdr3_aa: CASNQGKYGYTF; cdr3_nt: TGTGCCAGTAACCAGGGAAAGTACGGCTACACCTTC
clone_size: few; v_call: TRBV5-6; d_call: NA; j_call: TRBJ2-3; cdr3_aa: CASSLARLYTDTQYF; cdr3_nt: TGTGCCAGCAGCTTGGCCAGACTATACACAGATACGCAGTATTTT
clone_size: NA; v_call: TRBV7-3; d_call: NA; j_call: TRBJ1-5; cdr3_aa: CASSMGGDQPQHF; cdr3_nt: TGTGCCAGCAGTATGGGGGGGGATCAGCCCCAGCATTTT
clone_size: few; v_call: TRBV5-6; d_call: NA; j_call: TRBJ2-3; cdr3_aa: CASSLEGRSDTQYF; cdr3_nt: TGTGCCAGCAGCTTGGAAGGGAGGTCAGATACGCAGTATTTT
clone_size: NA; v_call: TRBV6-2/TRBV6-3; d_call: NA; j_call: TRBJ1-2; cdr3_aa: CASSFIDRREGGYTF; cdr3_nt: TGTGCCAGCAGTTTTATCGATCGACGTGAGGGCGGCTACACCTTC
clone_size: many; v_call: TRBV19; d_call: TRBD1; j_call: TRBJ2-2; cdr3_aa: CASSGDPGQGNTGELFF; cdr3_nt: TGTGCCAGTAGTGGGGATCCGGGACAGGGTAACACCGGGGAGCTGTTTTTT
clone_size: NA; v_call: TRBV5-1; d_call: TRBD1; j_call: TRBJ2-2; cdr3_aa: CASSLNDRAGTGELFF; cdr3_nt: TGCGCCAGCAGCTTGAATGACAGGGCCGGCACCGGGGAGCTGTTTTTT
clone_size: NA; v_call: TRBV14; d_call: TRBD1; j_call: TRBJ2-2; cdr3_aa: CASSQVTGHTGELFF; cdr3_nt: TGTGCCAGCAGCCAAGTGACAGGGCACACCGGGGAGCTGTTTTTT
clone_size: NA; v_call: TRBV19; d_call: NA; j_call: TRBJ1-1; cdr3_aa: CASSILGYGRRGNTEAFF; cdr3_nt: TGTGCCAGTAGCATATTGGGGTACGGACGGAGGGGGAACACTGAAGCTTTCTTT
clone_size: NA; v_call: TRBV5-1; d_call: TRBD1; j_call: TRBJ1-2; cdr3_aa: CASSSGDREAYGYTF; cdr3_nt: TGCGCCAGCAGCTCCGGGGACAGGGAGGCCTATGGCTACACCTTC
clone_size: NA; v_call: TRBV11-2; d_call: TRBD2; j_call: TRBJ2-5; cdr3_aa: CASSGGGETQYF; cdr3_nt: TGTGCCAGCAGCGGGGGGGGTGAGACCCAGTACTTC
clone_size: NA; v_call: TRBV27; d_call: NA; j_call: TRBJ1-5; cdr3_aa: CASALGAGVGQPQHF; cdr3_nt: TGTGCCAGCGCCCTCGGGGCAGGGGTAGGGCAGCCCCAGCATTTT
clone_size: NA; v_call: TRBV7-8; d_call: NA; j_call: TRBJ2-5; cdr3_aa: CASSGEGTQYF; cdr3_nt: TGTGCCAGCAGCGGCGAGGGGACCCAGTACTTC
clone_size: NA; v_call: TRBV2; d_call: TRBD2; j_call: TRBJ2-1; cdr3_aa: CASSEKRGAYNEQFF; cdr3_nt: TGTGCCAGCAGTGAGAAGCGGGGGGCCTACAATGAGCAGTTCTTC
clone_size: NA; v_call: TRBV6-5; d_call: NA; j_call: TRBJ1-1; cdr3_aa: CASRPHLVSEAFF; cdr3_nt: TGTGCCAGCAGACCGCATTTAGTCTCTGAAGCTTTCTTT
clone_size: once; v_call: TRBV7-6; d_call: TRBD1; j_call: TRBJ1-4; cdr3_aa: CASSLARAGGEKLFF; cdr3_nt: TGTGCCAGCAGCTTAGCGAGGGCAGGGGGTGAAAAACTGTTTTTT
clone_size: NA; v_call: TRBV19; d_call: TRBD1; j_call: TRBJ1-1; cdr3_aa: CAIPGQGNTEAFF; cdr3_nt: TGTGCCATACCGGGACAGGGAAACACTGAAGCTTTCTTT
clone_size: few; v_call: TRBV5-6; d_call: TRBD1; j_call: TRBJ1-3; cdr3_aa: CASKETGSGNTIYF; cdr3_nt: TGTGCCAGCAAAGAGACAGGGTCCGGAAACACCATATATTTT
clone_size: NA; v_call: TRBV7-8; d_call: NA; j_call: TRBJ2-7; cdr3_aa: CASSLMPITYEQYF; cdr3_nt: TGTGCCAGCAGCCTTATGCCTATAACCTACGAGCAGTACTTC
clone_size: NA; v_call: TRBV5-1; d_call: NA; j_call: TRBJ2-5; cdr3_aa: CASRSDGGQETQYF; cdr3_nt: TGCGCCAGCAGGTCCGACGGGGGCCAAGAGACCCAGTACTTC
clone_size: NA; v_call: TRBV4-3; d_call: NA; j_call: TRBJ1-2; cdr3_aa: CASSQEISRTGNGYTF; cdr3_nt: TGCGCCAGCAGCCAAGAGATCTCCAGAACGGGTAATGGCTACACCTTC
clone_size: NA; v_call: TRBV19; d_call: TRBD1; j_call: TRBJ1-2; cdr3_aa: CASSAGTDRNYGYTF; cdr3_nt: TGTGCCAGTAGTGCCGGGACAGACAGAAACTATGGCTACACCTTC
clone_size: NA; v_call: TRBV10-3; d_call: TRBD2; j_call: TRBJ2-2; cdr3_aa: CAISVAGTSGGNTGELFF; cdr3_nt: TGTGCCATCAGTGTTGCTGGGACTAGCGGGGGGAACACCGGGGAGCTGTTTTTT
clone_size: NA; v_call: TRBV7-9; d_call: NA; j_call: TRBJ1-1; cdr3_aa: CASSLKWNTEAFF; cdr3_nt: TGTGCCAGCAGCCTAAAATGGAACACTGAAGCTTTCTTT
clone_size: NA; v_call: TRBV30; d_call: TRBD1; j_call: TRBJ1-2; cdr3_aa: CASDRGLGYTF; cdr3_nt: TGTGCCTCTGACAGGGGTTTGGGCTACACCTTC
clone_size: NA; v_call: TRBV4-2; d_call: NA; j_call: TRBJ2-7; cdr3_aa: CASSQDSREQYF; cdr3_nt: TGTGCCAGCAGCCAAGACAGTCGGGAACAGTACTTC
clone_size: NA; v_call: TRBV5-8; d_call: NA; j_call: TRBJ2-3; cdr3_aa: CASSGDSLGDTQYF; cdr3_nt: TGTGCCAGCAGCGGGGACTCTCTAGGGGATACGCAGTATTTT
clone_size: NA; v_call: TRBV11-3; d_call: NA; j_call: TRBJ2-7; cdr3_aa: CASSSVVTAEQYF; cdr3_nt: TGTGCCAGCAGCTCTGTGGTGACTGCGGAGCAGTACTTC
clone_size: few; v_call: TRBV5-6; d_call: NA; j_call: TRBJ2-7; cdr3_aa: CASSPGTYEQYF; cdr3_nt: TGTGCCAGCAGCCCAGGGACCTACGAGCAGTACTTC
clone_size: few; v_call: TRBV4-3; d_call: TRBD2; j_call: TRBJ2-5; cdr3_aa: CASSQDPLLAAGETQYF; cdr3_nt: TGCGCCAGCAGCCAAGATCCCCTACTAGCGGCGGGTGAGACCCAGTACTTC
clone_size: NA; v_call: TRBV2; d_call: NA; j_call: TRBJ1-2; cdr3_aa: CASSVRQAYGGYTF; cdr3_nt: TGTGCCAGCAGTGTGAGACAGGCCTATGGTGGCTACACCTTC